This TCR beta chain was sequenced for a study of blood T cell repertoires in COVID-19. At the level of the study: Both acute and convalescent COVID-19 samples were obtained from the United States, Italy and Spain. T cells, B-cell-depleted T cells, or PBMCs provided the cDNA or gDNA that served as material.

In the study's own analysis: Nucleated cell number was recorded as an estimate derived from reference gene primer amplification. Profiled with immunoSEQ multiplex PCR; TCRdb holds only in-frame clones, not every one. V and J calls and clone size are given by that table; D and trimming were obtained from the DNA. The sample lists over 25,000 clones, roughly nine tenths occurring once. Trimming removed 6 bases from V and 4 bases from J; junction bases left unmatched: 4. CDR1 MNHEY and CDR2 SVGEGT come from the germline V gene. The CDR3 has 13 amino acids. The receptor was derived from a man aged 65 to 85 with active COVID-19. Source material: peripheral blood. The chain recombines TRBV6-2 or TRBV6-3 with TRBJ2-3; the match to TRBD1 covers 7 bases. The CDR3 spells CASRPTGADTQYF. The CDR3 DNA sequence: TGTGCCAGCAGACCTACAGGGGCAGATACGCAGTATTTT.